The clone carrying this T cell receptor beta chain occurred many times. As yet, its antigen is unknown. The sample belongs to a study of T cell repertoires in cytomegalovirus infection. Study context: Both recently identified HLA-C-restricted and well-studied HLA-B-restricted CMV epitopes were used in the study.

General study findings and limits: HLA-C-restricted CMV-specific TCR beta clonotypes prevailed in the ex vivo response.

V was pared by 1 base and J by 6 bases, with 18 bases of the junction left unmatched. Germline V CDR1 and CDR2: SGHTA, FQGNSA. The CDR3 runs to 19 residues. Each CDR3 protein is one row after TCRdb ran MiXCR on the reads. The sample contains about 890,000 distinct CDR3 sequences, 30% to 40% of which appear only once. The chain has TRBV7-2 and TRBJ2-3; TRBD2 matches 8 bases. The receptor's source is a human donor in good health (CMV status not recorded). Some clones in this sample may be carry-over from other donors' samples. Material: cultured CD8+ T cells from PBMCs, obtained from culture after CMV antigen stimulation. Here the CDR3 DNA reads TGTGCCAGCAGCTTAGGGAGCGGGGGACCCCGGAGGGAGAGGGATACGCAGTATTTT. Its translation is CASSLGSGGPRRERDTQYF.